This T cell receptor beta chain came from a study of shared clonotypes between healthy human individuals. Overall study: Every donor yielded three CD4 naive, three CD4 memory, two CD8 naive and one CD8 memory plate. Study findings and constraints: An expected dependence of interdonor clonotype sharing on sequencing depth was noted. The study found about 5% of naive CD4 clonotypes shared across four donors.

This CDR3 is built from 19 residues. In the case of this clone: Its antigen is not identified.

Libraries were prepared by immunoSEQ multiplex PCR; TCRdb keeps only in-frame clonotypes and omits some of them. Of fewer than 1.4 million clones in the sample, 70% to 80% were seen once. The rearrangement links TRBV7-5 to TRBJ2-5; the tabulated D call, TRBD1, remains unverified against the DNA. TRBV7-5 is annotated as a pseudogene. Sequenced: memory CD4+ T cells from PBMCs. As for subset: CD45RA-negative fraction. The TCR originated in a man between 18 and 35 years old in good health. Some clones in this sample may be carry-over from other donors' samples. CDR3 sequence reads: CARSLSIQGFKAPSETQYF. CDR3 DNA sequence: TGTGCCAGAAGCTTATCGATACAGGGGTTTAAGGCGCCAAGTGAGACCCAGTACTTC.